This T cell receptor beta chain was identified during a study of human T cells and chemical hapten exposure. Study-level information: Small pooled library volume differences chiefly drove per-sample TCR yield variation.

TCRdb itself ran the RACE reads through MiXCR, one entry per CDR3 protein. The table records roughly 86,000 distinct CDR3 sequences, over 9.5% of them present only once. Time point: patch test 1, 2 weeks after DPC sensitization. Noted treatment: therapeutic diphenylcyclopropenone sensitization with weekly scalp DPC. This clonotype was picked up a small number of times. V lost 5 bases, J lost 6 bases, and 12 bases lay in between. The CDR3 is made up of 13 amino acids. Germline V gene sequence: CDR1 SGHTA, CDR2 FQGNSA. This receptor was identified in a man aged 35-49 years with alopecia areata. Some clones in this sample may be carry-over from other donors' samples. V gene TRBV7-2 combines with J gene TRBJ2-3; tentatively, D is TRBD1 (6 bases). Material: whole blood, obtained in connection with sensitization to the hapten diphenylcyclopropenone (DPC). The CDR3 protein is CASSGGPVDTQYF. The CDR3 bases are TGTGCCAGCAGCGGGGGCCCCGTGGATACGCAGTATTTT.